This T cell receptor (beta chain) was sequenced during a study of cytomegalovirus exposure and HLA in healthy donors. General study results and limits: A missense DCLRE1C variant was associated with V- and J-gene trimming of TCR beta chains in a later analysis, and an independent cohort replicated the association. Being productive about 90% or about 30% of the time was typical of most TCR beta V segments in an earlier analysis. A classifier reportedly called cytomegalovirus status with high sensitivity and specificity.

Of note for this clone: What it binds is unknown.

The germline gives CDR1 MDHEN, CDR2 SYDVKM. The ends were cut back, 7 bases at V and 6 bases at J, with 13 bases in the middle. This CDR3 has 12 amino acids. PCR was performed using 60 Vbeta and 13 Jbeta primers. Per the original data handling: In a later analysis, 75 million to 95 million unique TCR beta chains included roughly 11 million shared by two or more donors. Libraries were prepared by immunoSEQ multiplex PCR; TCRdb keeps only in-frame clonotypes and omits some of them. The DNA was the basis for D and trimming; V, J and clone size are from that table. There are a few hundred thousand clones in the sample; around 83% occur only once, and 1.3% to 1.5% lies in the top ten.

The chain combines TRBV28 with TRBJ2-7, with D possibly TRBD2 on 7 matching bases. The sample consisted of PBMCs. The sequence was collected from a girl between 10 and 17 years old in good health and CMV-seronegative. The DNA of the CDR3 is TGTGCCAGCAAACGGGGAGGGGGCGAGCAGTACTTC. Translated: CASKRGGGEQYF.